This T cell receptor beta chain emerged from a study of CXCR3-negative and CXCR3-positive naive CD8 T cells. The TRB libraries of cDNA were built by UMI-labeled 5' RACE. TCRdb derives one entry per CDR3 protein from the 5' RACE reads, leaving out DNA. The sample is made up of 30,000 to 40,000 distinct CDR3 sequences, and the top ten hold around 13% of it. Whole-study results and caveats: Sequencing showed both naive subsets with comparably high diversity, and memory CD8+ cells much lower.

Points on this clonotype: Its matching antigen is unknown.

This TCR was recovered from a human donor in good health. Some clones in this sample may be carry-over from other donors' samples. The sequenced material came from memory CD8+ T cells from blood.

The CDR3 loop reads CSVDRVSGNTIYF. The chain couples TRBV29-1 to TRBJ1-3; TCRdb designates TRBD1, a call that cannot be tested without DNA. The CDR3 length is 13 residues. Germline loops: CDR1 SQVTM, CDR2 ANQGSEA.